This entry lists 30 T cell receptor beta chains sequenced from one sample in a study of OX40 agonist ivuxolimab in advanced cancers. Here immunoSEQ multiplex PCR was the method, and the copy in TCRdb shows in-frame clones only, minus some. The repertoire holds about 100,000 clones, with less than 85% as singletons. Specimen: CD4+ or CD8+ T cells sorted from blood, collected in a trial of the OX40 agonist ivuxolimab. Every receptor here comes from an adult with an advanced solid tumor such as melanoma, head and neck, liver or kidney cancer.

The genes are TRBV10-3 and TRBJ2-4, with a tentative D call TRBD1 (6 bases). The germline V gene has CDR1 ENHRY and CDR2 SYGVKD. V was clipped by 4 bases and J by 3 bases, with 16 bases between them. The CDR3 has 16 residues. The CDR3 DNA is TGTGCCATCAGTGGAGGGCTTGCAGGGGACAAAAACATTCAGTACTTC. It specifies CAISGGLAGDKNIQYF.

V is TRBV6-1 and J is TRBJ1-5; maybe TRBD1 (5 bases). Trimming stripped 0 bases from V and 7 bases from J, with 16 bases between. Germline V lookup: CDR1 MNHNS, CDR2 SASEGT. This CDR3 comprises 16 residues. CDR3 region: CASSEATGVYGQPQHF. The CDR3 region has the DNA TGTGCCAGCAGTGAAGCTACGGGGGTTTACGGACAGCCCCAGCATTTT.

The gene calls are TRBV27 and TRBJ1-2; D gene ambiguous. Trimming took 3 bases from V and 5 from J, leaving 7 bases between them. Germline assignment: CDR1 MNHEY and CDR2 SMNVEV (reference sequence). This CDR3 contains 12 residues. The CDR3: CASSLAGYGYTF. DNA for the CDR3: TGTGCCAGCAGTTTGGCTGGATATGGCTACACCTTC.

This clone was observed a single time. The chain joins TRBV6-1 to TRBJ2-3; 9 bases map to TRBD2. Trimming cost V 3 bases and J 0 bases; bases outside gene matches: 4. The CDR3 extends over 16 amino acids. In germline, CDR1 is MNHNS, CDR2 SASEGT. Here the CDR3 reads CASSDGTSPSTDTQYF. CDR3 coding DNA: TGTGCCAGCAGTGATGGGACTAGCCCGAGCACAGATACGCAGTATTTT.

CDR3 in DNA: TGTGCCAGCAGCCCGAGACAGGGAAACTTCTACGAGCAGTACTTC. Encoded protein: CASSPRQGNFYEQYF. The J gene is TRBJ2-5, the V gene TRBV9; TRBD1 matches 7 bases. The J call may not be correct, given that the DNA end is closer to TRBJ2-7. The CDR3 consists of 15 residues. Germline V CDR1 and CDR2: SGDLS, YYNGEE.

V and J are TRBV18 and TRBJ1-4; 7 bases line up with TRBD1. V gave up 5 bases and J gave up 8 bases; unmatched junction bases: 8. The CDR3 contains 14 residues. Germline loops: CDR1 KGHSH, CDR2 LQKENI. CDR3 loop: CASSFGQVGEKLFF. The CDR3 DNA is TGTGCCAGCTCATTCGGACAGGTCGGAGAAAAACTGTTTTTT.

The chain employs TRBV5-4 and TRBJ2-5; tentative D call: TRBD2 (6 bases). The J call may be wrong; the DNA end is better matched by TRBJ2-7. CDR3 size: 16 residues. Germline CDR1 and CDR2: SGHNT and YYREEE (reference sequence). CDR3 in amino acids: CASSLRLRGKTYEQYF. The DNA for the CDR3 is TGTGCCAGCAGCTTGAGGCTGCGGGGTAAAACCTACGAGCAGTACTTC.

The chain joins TRBV5-6 to TRBJ2-7; possible D gene TRBD2, 6 bases. The CDR3 has 16 amino acids. V lost 4 bases and J lost 1, with 18 bases in between. The germline V gene has CDR1 SGHDT and CDR2 YYEEEE. The CDR3 DNA is TGTGCCAGCAGCCGGTTTATGGCTGGAGGGTCCTACGAGCAGTACTTC. Residues: CASSRFMAGGSYEQYF. Using reference TRBV5-6 and TRBJ2-7 for the parts outside the CDR3, the full variable domain is DAGVTQSPTHLIKTRGQQVTLRCSPKSGHDTVSWYQQALGQGPQFIFQYYEEEERQRGNFPDRFSGHQFPNYSSELNVNALLLGDSALYLCASSRFMAGGSYEQYFGPGTRLTVT.

The chain joins TRBV25-1 to TRBJ1-2, with TRBD1 identical over 9 bases. Germline V CDR1 and CDR2: MGHDK, SYGVNS. The length of the CDR3 is 13 residues. After removal of 10 bases from V and 5 bases from J, the junction contained 8 bases not matched to a gene. The chain's CDR3 is CATSGTGRYGYTF. CDR3 coding DNA: TGTGCCACATCCGGGACAGGGAGGTATGGCTACACCTTC.

The CDR3 bases are TGTGCCAGCAGCACCGGACCACCCATCACAGATACGCAGTATTTT. Protein sequence: CASSTGPPITDTQYF. V usage is TRBV9 and J usage is TRBJ2-3; D is ambiguous. CDR1 and CDR2 (germline): SGDLS, YYNGEE. The V end was cut by 4 bases, the J end by 2 bases, with 14 bases between. CDR3 length: 15 amino acids. Full variable domain (rest looked up from reference TRBV9 and TRBJ2-3): DSGVTQTPKHLITATGQRVTLRCSPRSGDLSVYWYQQSLDQGLQFLIQYYNGEERAKGNILERFSAQQFPDLHSELNLSSLELGDSALYFCASSTGPPITDTQYFGPGTRLTVL.

This sequence joins TRBV7-9 and TRBJ2-7; a weak D match, TRBD1 (6 bases). The V end lost 3 bases, the J end lost 3 bases, and 12 bases lay between the germline ends. Germline values: CDR1 SEHNR, CDR2 FQNEAQ (reference sequence). The CDR3 spans 14 residues. The CDR3 is CASSFEGGNYEQYF. CDR3 nucleotides: TGTGCCAGCAGCTTCGAAGGGGGAAACTACGAGCAGTACTTC.

V usage is TRBV4-3 and J usage is TRBJ1-1; D call uncertain. Trimming removed 0 bases at V and 1 base at J, with 6 bases between. There are 14 residues in the CDR3. CDR1 LGHNA and CDR2 YSLEER come from the germline V gene. CDR3 amino acids: CASSQDRSNTEAFF. CDR3 coding DNA: TGCGCCAGCAGCCAAGACAGATCGAACACTGAAGCTTTCTTT.

This clone was seen a single time. The chain employs TRBV19 and TRBJ1-5; tentative D call: TRBD1 (5 bases). Germline V gene data show CDR1 as LNHDA and CDR2 as SQIVND (reference sequence). The CDR3 loop spans 13 amino acids. Trimming left V 5 bases short and J 6 bases short, with 11 bases between. The CDR3 protein is CASSRDPGQPQHF. CDR3 nucleotide sequence: TGTGCCAGTAGTCGGGACCCTGGTCAGCCCCAGCATTTT.

The genes are TRBV7-9 and TRBJ1-1; D is undetermined. The CDR3 runs to 13 residues. In germline, CDR1 is SEHNR, CDR2 FQNEAQ (reference sequence). Trimming left V 6 bases short and J 0 bases short, with 8 bases between. CDR3 nucleotide sequence: TGTGCCAGCAGTACTACAGTGAACACTGAAGCTTTCTTT. This translates into CASSTTVNTEAFF.

CDR3 residues: CASSIAGESYNEQFF. CDR3 bases: TGCGCCAGCAGTATAGCGGGAGAATCCTACAATGAGCAGTTCTTC. The chain couples TRBV10-2 to TRBJ2-1, with 9 nucleotides matching TRBD2. V lost 5 bases, J lost 1 base, and 3 bases stayed unmatched. In germline, CDR1 is WSHSY, CDR2 SAAADI. The CDR3 is made up of 15 amino acids.

The chain carries TRBV5-4 and TRBJ2-3, with D perhaps matching TRBD2 (6 bases). Germline CDR1 reads SGHNT; CDR2 reads YYREEE (reference sequence). V was pared by 6 bases and J by 6 bases, with 11 bases between. The CDR3 has 12 residues. CDR3 DNA: TGTGCCAGCAACCTCCGGGGGGATACGCAGTATTTT. Amino acids: CASNLRGDTQYF.

The chain carries TRBV15 and TRBJ1-2; 9 positions agree with TRBD1. This CDR3 is 15 amino acids long. Germline V CDR1 and CDR2: LNHNV, YYDKDF (reference sequence). The V gene end was trimmed by 0 bases and the J gene end by 8 bases; junction bases not matched to a gene: 7. CDR3 nucleotides: TGTGCCACCAGCAGAGATACAGGGGGCCCCCGGGGCTACACCTTC. Amino acids: CATSRDTGGPRGYTF.

The gene calls are TRBV7-6 and TRBJ2-1; D ambiguous. The CDR3 runs to 15 residues. Germline V CDR1 and CDR2: SGHVS, FNYEAQ. V was cut by 2 bases and J by 0 bases, with 8 bases left in between. CDR3 protein: CASSLSASSYNEQFF. The CDR3 DNA follows: TGTGCCAGCAGCTTAAGCGCCAGCTCCTACAATGAGCAGTTCTTC. The variable domain in full, completed from reference TRBV7-6 and TRBJ2-1, reads GAGVSQSPRYKVTKRGQDVALRCDPISGHVSLYWYRQALGQGPEFLTYFNYEAQQDKSGLPNDRFSAERPEGSISTLTIQRTEQRDSAMYRCASSLSASSYNEQFFGPGTRLTVL.

The chain joins TRBV5-6 to TRBJ2-1; no firm D call. The CDR3 is made up of 14 amino acids. Trimming left V 3 bases short and J 1 base short, with 8 bases between. The germline gives CDR1 SGHDT, CDR2 YYEEEE. CDR3 DNA sequence: TGTGCCAGCAGCTCCCCGTGGTCCTACAATGAGCAGTTCTTC. Amino acid sequence: CASSSPWSYNEQFF.

This chain links TRBV10-3 with TRBJ1-5; 8 nucleotides line up with TRBD1. Trimming took 2 bases from V and 5 from J; bases not matched to a gene: 5. Germline assignment: CDR1 ENHRY and CDR2 SYGVKD. The CDR3 sequence is 15 residues long. The CDR3 DNA sequence: TGTGCCATCAGTGAGACGGGACAGGCACATCAGCCCCAGCATTTT. This codes for CAISETGQAHQPQHF.

The V call is TRBV9, the J call TRBJ1-3; tentatively, D is TRBD1 (5 bases). The length of the CDR3 is 14 residues. Germline CDR1 SGDLS, CDR2 YYNGEE. The V end was cut by 4 bases, the J end by 7 bases, with 15 bases between. In nucleotides, the CDR3 is TGTGCCAGCAGCCCGGACTGGAGGGGTAACACCATATATTTT. It yields the protein CASSPDWRGNTIYF. Full variable domain (missing parts from reference TRBV9 and TRBJ1-3): DSGVTQTPKHLITATGQRVTLRCSPRSGDLSVYWYQQSLDQGLQFLIQYYNGEERAKGNILERFSAQQFPDLHSELNLSSLELGDSALYFCASSPDWRGNTIYFGEGSWLTVV.

The gene calls are TRBV6-5 and TRBJ1-2; D gene unclear. V was clipped by 8 bases and J by 2 bases, with 15 bases between them. The CDR3 runs 14 residues. CDR1 MNHEY and CDR2 SVGAGI come from the germline V gene. The CDR3, as DNA: TGTGCCAGCCTCTCCAAGAGCTCGAACTATGGCTACACCTTC. Translated, it gives CASLSKSSNYGYTF.

The J gene is TRBJ2-1, the V gene TRBV5-1; 7 bases align to TRBD2. Germline lookup yields CDR1 SGHRS and CDR2 YFSETQ. V lost 3 bases, J lost 0 bases, and 3 bases stayed unmatched. The CDR3 runs to 15 residues. The CDR3 is CASSSAGVSYNEQFF. The CDR3 DNA follows: TGCGCCAGCAGCTCGGCGGGGGTCTCCTACAATGAGCAGTTCTTC.

V and J are TRBV12-5 and TRBJ2-7, with TRBD1 matching over 8 bases. Trimming cost V 5 bases and J 6 bases; bases outside gene matches: 9. The V gene's germline CDR1 is LGHNT and CDR2 FRNRAP. This CDR3 contains 14 residues. CDR3 region: CASGPGTGGSEQYF. CDR3 in DNA: TGTGCTAGTGGTCCTGGGACAGGAGGCTCCGAGCAGTACTTC.

V usage is TRBV10-3 and J usage is TRBJ1-5; 7 nucleotides agree with TRBD1. This CDR3 has 15 amino acids. V trimming: 2 bases; J trimming: 6 bases; junction bases outside the gene matches: 7. Germline V CDR1 and CDR2: ENHRY, SYGVKD. CDR3 sequence reads: CAISEGQVGVQPQHF. Written as DNA, the CDR3 is TGTGCCATCAGTGAGGGACAGGTAGGAGTTCAGCCCCAGCATTTT.

This clone has just one count. The CDR3 here is CASEDRGRTDTQYF. For the CDR3, the DNA is TGTGCTAGTGAGGACAGGGGCCGCACAGATACGCAGTATTTT. The chain joins TRBV12-5 to TRBJ2-3, with 9 bases fitting TRBD1. The CDR3 loop spans 14 amino acids. Germline values: CDR1 LGHNT, CDR2 FRNRAP. The J segment lost 1 base and the V segment lost 7 bases, leaving 3 bases of the junction unmatched.

This sequence joins TRBV6-1 and TRBJ1-2; no reliable D call. This CDR3 is 12 amino acids long. Deletions cut 3 bases from V and 8 bases from J, with 10 bases between. Looked up from germline, CDR1 is MNHNS and CDR2 is SASEGT. CDR3 DNA sequence: TGTGCCAGCAGTGAGAAGCCCACAGGCTACACCTTC. Translated, it gives CASSEKPTGYTF.

The chain is built from TRBV4-3 and TRBJ2-3; D not certain. The CDR3 sequence is 13 residues long. Germline CDR1 and CDR2: LGHNA and YSLEER. The V end was cut by 4 bases, the J end by 6 bases, with 11 bases between. The CDR3 region is CASSPASEDTQYF. CDR3 coding DNA: TGCGCCAGCAGCCCAGCAAGCGAGGATACGCAGTATTTT.

V gene TRBV27 combines with J gene TRBJ2-7, with TRBD1 as a possible D gene (5 bases). The CDR3 covers 13 residues. From germline, CDR1 is MNHEY and CDR2 SMNVEV (reference sequence). The V end was cut by 5 bases, the J end by 2 bases, with 10 bases between. As DNA, the CDR3 is TGTGCCAGCAGTGGTGACAGAACCTACGAGCAGTACTTC. Translating gives CASSGDRTYEQYF.

This clone appeared a few times. This chain links TRBV9 with TRBJ1-6; D is unclear. The V gene's germline CDR1 is SGDLS and CDR2 YYNGEE. The CDR3 contains 13 residues. V shed 7 bases and J shed 7 bases, with 12 bases lying between them. The DNA of the CDR3 is TGTGCCAGCCGAAGGGCGGAGAATTCACCCCTCCACTTT. Encoded protein: CASRRAENSPLHF. Full variable domain (remainder filled in from reference TRBV9 and TRBJ1-6): DSGVTQTPKHLITATGQRVTLRCSPRSGDLSVYWYQQSLDQGLQFLIQYYNGEERAKGNILERFSAQQFPDLHSELNLSSLELGDSALYFCASRRAENSPLHFGNGTRLTVT.